What follows is one TCR beta chain and its context. Its target is unknown. The CDR3 is 13 residues long. V lost 4 bases to trimming and J lost 4 bases, with 11 bases between them. Germline-derived CDR1 and CDR2 are SGDLS and YYNGEE. The sample is drawn from a study of T cells after yellow fever vaccination. TCRdb re-called the 5' RACE reads with MiXCR, one entry per CDR3 protein. The sample includes approximately 70,000 distinct CDR3 sequences, around 7.7% seen only once; the top ten take roughly 29%. The study's findings and limits: Repertoires sorted by FACS could include abundant clonotypes that are contaminants from the bulk population.

This clonotype originated in a man between 18 and 35 years old who received the YFV17D yellow fever vaccine. Material: CD8+ T cells sorted from PBMCs, obtained 10 to 11 days after the first yellow fever vaccination. The chain has TRBV9 and TRBJ1-1, with D possibly matching TRBD1 (6 bases). This chain's CDR3 is CASSPGGGTEAFF. The CDR3 DNA is TGTGCCAGCAGCCCCGGAGGGGGCACTGAAGCTTTCTTT.